The clone carrying this TCR beta chain was seen only a few times. Its target is not known. The sample comes from a study of T cells after yellow fever vaccination. J was trimmed by 4 bases and V by 10 bases; bases with no gene match: 7. The CDR3 is made up of 13 amino acids. TCR cDNA, made by 5'RACE template switching, carried an added universal primer site and UMIs. TCRdb recomputed calls from the 5' RACE reads with MiXCR, one row per CDR3 protein. The data hold fewer than 90,000 distinct CDR3 sequences, with more than 5.5% observed a single time. Whole-study results and caveats: Abundant bulk-derived clonotypes could contaminate FACS-sorted repertoires.

This receptor was identified in a man between 18 and 35 years old who received the YFV17D yellow fever vaccine. The V and J genes are TRBV12-3 or TRBV12-4 and TRBJ1-3, with 7 bases that match TRBD1. Sequenced here: CD8+ T cells sorted from PBMCs, sampled 5 days after the first yellow fever vaccination. The CDR3 bases are TGTGCCATCGTTAAGGACAGGGGAAACACCATATATTTT. Protein sequence: CAIVKDRGNTIYF.